This entry lists 23 T cell receptor beta chains sequenced from one sample in a study of T cells expressing NK-cell markers. TCRdb reanalyzed the 5' RACE reads, giving one entry per CDR3 protein sequence and no DNA. The listing contains some 110,000 distinct CDR3 sequences. Sequencing input: blood T cells: a sorted CD56 or NKG2C T cell subset, CD4+ or CD8+ T cells, or bulk PBMC T cells (not recorded which). The source of these receptors is a woman aged 18-69 years in good health.

The genes are TRBV4-3 and TRBJ2-5; TCRdb indicates TRBD2, and absent DNA this call remains unverified. This CDR3 is built from 16 residues. Germline loops: CDR1 LGHNA, CDR2 YSLEER. CDR3 sequence reads: CASSQNRLAFQETQYF.

The chain uses TRBV19 and TRBJ1-2. The CDR3 length is 11 residues. Germline V CDR1 and CDR2: LNHDA, SQIVND (reference sequence). The CDR3 loop reads CASSPNYGYTF.

This rearrangement joins TRBV20-1 to TRBJ2-2; the TCRdb D gene call, TRBD1, has no DNA to confirm it. This CDR3 comprises 16 residues. Per the germline V gene, CDR1 is DFQATT and CDR2 is SNEGSKA (reference sequence). CDR3 protein: CSARDAGQGDTGELFF.

The J gene is TRBJ2-4, the V gene TRBV6-2 or TRBV6-3; no DNA is available, so the TRBD2 call from TCRdb remains unchecked. The CDR3 is 15 residues long. Germline V gene lookup returns CDR1 MNHEY and CDR2 SVGEGT. The CDR3 sequence: CASTPLPAGVNIQYF.

The V and J genes are TRBV9 and TRBJ2-3. The CDR3 has 14 residues. The germline CDR1 and CDR2 sequences are SGDLS and YYNGEE. This CDR3 reads CASSGSPEEDTQYF.

This sequence joins TRBV12-3 or TRBV12-4 and TRBJ2-5; checking the TCRdb D call of TRBD1 is not possible without DNA. The CDR3 extends over 11 amino acids. The CDR3 loop reads CASGGKETQYF.

This chain joins TRBV7-9 and TRBJ1-1. The CDR3 totals 15 residues. Germline CDR1 reads SEHNR; CDR2 reads FQNEAQ (reference sequence). This CDR3 is CASSLRQVRNTEAFF.

V gene TRBV11-2 combines with J gene TRBJ1-2. The CDR3 covers 14 residues. From germline, CDR1 is SGHAT and CDR2 FQNNGV. This CDR3 reads CASSSEPKVDGYTF.

The chain combines TRBV4-3 with TRBJ2-4; absent DNA, TCRdb's TRBD1 call cannot be checked. The CDR3 contains 12 residues. Germline-derived CDR1 and CDR2 are LGHNA and YSLEER. The CDR3 loop is CASSPLGGIQYF.

The chain recombines TRBV15 with TRBJ1-2; TCRdb outputs TRBD1, but without DNA this stays unchecked. CDR1 and CDR2 from the germline V gene are LNHNV and YYDKDF (reference sequence). The CDR3 sequence is 17 residues long. CDR3 amino acids: CATSLLSTDPFTYGYTF. Using reference TRBV15 and TRBJ1-2 for the parts outside the CDR3, the full variable domain is DAMVIQNPRYQVTQFGKPVTLSCSQTLNHNVMYWYQQKSSQAPKLLFHYYDKDFNNEADTPDNFQSRRPNTSFCFLDIRSPGLGDTAMYLCATSLLSTDPFTYGYTFGSGTRLTVV.

The CDR3 sequence: CASSPVTGGPGNEQFF. The genes are TRBV18 and TRBJ2-1; no DNA is available, so the TRBD2 call from TCRdb remains unchecked. The germline gives CDR1 KGHSH, CDR2 LQKENI. CDR3 length equals 16 residues.

V gene TRBV5-6 combines with J gene TRBJ1-2. The CDR3 extends over 14 amino acids. The germline CDR1 and CDR2 sequences are SGHDT and YYEEEE. CDR3 residues: CASISSKGNYGYTF.

The chain has TRBV12-3 or TRBV12-4 and TRBJ1-2; TCRdb proposes TRBD1, but this gene call is untestable without DNA. The CDR3 is 16 residues long. The CDR3 loop reads CASSSPETVWFYGYTF.

The genes are TRBV11-2 and TRBJ2-1. The CDR3 length is 17 residues. CDR1 and CDR2 (germline): SGHAT, FQNNGV. CDR3 in amino acids: CASSLDSGGRAYNEQFF.

This chain links TRBV28 with TRBJ2-5. This CDR3 region has 14 residues. Germline values: CDR1 MDHEN, CDR2 SYDVKM. The CDR3 protein is CDSIHQRYQETQYF. The variable domain in full, with the rest retrieved from reference TRBV28 and TRBJ2-5, is DVKVTQSSRYLVKRTGEKVFLECVQDMDHENMFWYRQDPGLGLRLIYFSYDVKMKEKGDIPEGYSVSREKKERFSLILESASTNQTSMYLCDSIHQRYQETQYFGPGTRLLVL.

The J gene is TRBJ1-1, the V gene TRBV24-1. Germline CDR1 KGHDR, CDR2 SFDVKD. This CDR3 contains 14 residues. The chain's CDR3 is CATSLGRANTEAFF.

The chain employs TRBV27 and TRBJ1-5. The CDR3 spans 13 residues. CDR1 and CDR2 from the germline V gene are MNHEY and SMNVEV (reference sequence). The CDR3 reads CASRPYSNQPQHF.

The chain combines TRBV28 with TRBJ2-1; TCRdb picks TRBD1, but there is no DNA to check that call. The CDR3 spans 16 residues. Germline V gene sequence: CDR1 MDHEN, CDR2 SYDVKM. The CDR3 is CASSYPGTGDNNEQFF. The whole variable domain, remainder taken from reference TRBV28 and TRBJ2-1, is DVKVTQSSRYLVKRTGEKVFLECVQDMDHENMFWYRQDPGLGLRLIYFSYDVKMKEKGDIPEGYSVSREKKERFSLILESASTNQTSMYLCASSYPGTGDNNEQFFGPGTRLTVL.

The CDR3 spells CASSLARGGPPNEQFF. This sequence joins TRBV7-9 and TRBJ2-1; TCRdb selects TRBD1, and the lack of DNA leaves this call unchecked. CDR1 and CDR2 from the germline V gene are SEHNR and FQNEAQ (reference sequence). CDR3 length: 16 residues.

The chain recombines TRBV7-9 with TRBJ2-7; TCRdb indicates TRBD1, and absent DNA this call remains unverified. There are 13 residues in the CDR3. Germline V gene sequence: CDR1 SEHNR, CDR2 FQNEAQ (reference sequence). The CDR3 sequence is CASSFHGGDEQYF.

This chain joins TRBV5-4 and TRBJ2-1; without DNA, the TCRdb call of TRBD1 cannot be checked. This CDR3 is built from 15 residues. The germline CDR1 and CDR2 sequences are SGHNT and YYREEE (reference sequence). Here the CDR3 reads CASSLAAGAYNEQFF.

The J gene is TRBJ1-2, the V gene TRBV19. Germline V lookup: CDR1 LNHDA, CDR2 SQIVND (reference sequence). CDR3 length equals 13 residues. This chain's CDR3 is CASSQNENYGYTF.

The CDR3 spells CASSSNLAGSTDTQYF. The chain uses TRBV7-8 and TRBJ2-3; lacking DNA, the TRBD2 call made by TCRdb goes unchecked. The germline CDR1 and CDR2 sequences are SGHVS and FQNEAQ. This CDR3 has 16 residues.